Many counts were recorded for the clone carrying this TCR beta chain. Its antigen is currently unknown. This entry comes from a study of Graves' ophthalmopathy and Graves' hyperthyroidism. Across the whole study: Samples of peripheral blood were obtained at initial diagnosis, prior to treatment of any kind.

Study-level results: With approximately 88% sensitivity and about 83% specificity, a 13-signature model separated ophthalmopathy from stable hyperthyroidism. The blood repertoire also included most expanded thyroid clonotypes above 0.001 frequency.

Beta-chain TCR CDR3 regions were amplified from RNA transcripts. In the first round, RT-PCR was carried out with HTBI primers, and a multiplex PCR formed the second round. TCRdb ran MiXCR on the multiplex PCR reads and lists one entry per CDR3 protein. The sample yields roughly 420,000 distinct CDR3 sequences, approximately 21% seen once. The sequenced material came from peripheral blood. The origin of this receptor is a woman aged 18-29 years with stable Graves' hyperthyroidism.

The chain's CDR3 is CATSDFAQNTGELFF. The CDR3 coding sequence is TGTGCCACCAGTGATTTCGCGCAGAACACCGGGGAGCTGTTTTTT. The rearrangement joins TRBV24-1 to TRBJ2-2; D is undetermined. The CDR3 consists of 15 residues. Germline V CDR1 and CDR2: KGHDR, SFDVKD. The V gene lost 1 base and the J gene lost 1 base, with 6 bases spanning the gap.